This TCR beta chain was documented in a study of cytomegalovirus exposure and HLA in healthy donors. General observations from the study: In vitro experiments confirmed that three CMV-associated chains were specific for CMV antigens.

Comment on this clone: Its antigen is still unknown.

This PCR relied on a set of 60 Vbeta primers and 13 Jbeta primers. Assay used: immunoSEQ multiplex PCR; TCRdb lists only in-frame clones, some missing. Of around 150,000 clones listed, roughly 78% are singletons. Each donor's status was that of a healthy bone marrow donor. Donors sampled were nominally healthy, though unrecorded immune exposures were likely. This TCR came from a man aged 40-50 years in good health and CMV-seropositive. The sample taken for sequencing was PBMCs.

The CDR3 is CASSGGTLMPDQPQHF. CDR3 nucleotide sequence: TGTGCCAGCAGCGGCGGCACTCTAATGCCAGATCAGCCCCAGCATTTT. The chain is built from TRBV5-6 and TRBJ1-5, with D hard to call. V was clipped by 4 bases and J by 5 bases, with 19 bases between them. This CDR3 comprises 16 residues. Germline values: CDR1 SGHDT, CDR2 YYEEEE.